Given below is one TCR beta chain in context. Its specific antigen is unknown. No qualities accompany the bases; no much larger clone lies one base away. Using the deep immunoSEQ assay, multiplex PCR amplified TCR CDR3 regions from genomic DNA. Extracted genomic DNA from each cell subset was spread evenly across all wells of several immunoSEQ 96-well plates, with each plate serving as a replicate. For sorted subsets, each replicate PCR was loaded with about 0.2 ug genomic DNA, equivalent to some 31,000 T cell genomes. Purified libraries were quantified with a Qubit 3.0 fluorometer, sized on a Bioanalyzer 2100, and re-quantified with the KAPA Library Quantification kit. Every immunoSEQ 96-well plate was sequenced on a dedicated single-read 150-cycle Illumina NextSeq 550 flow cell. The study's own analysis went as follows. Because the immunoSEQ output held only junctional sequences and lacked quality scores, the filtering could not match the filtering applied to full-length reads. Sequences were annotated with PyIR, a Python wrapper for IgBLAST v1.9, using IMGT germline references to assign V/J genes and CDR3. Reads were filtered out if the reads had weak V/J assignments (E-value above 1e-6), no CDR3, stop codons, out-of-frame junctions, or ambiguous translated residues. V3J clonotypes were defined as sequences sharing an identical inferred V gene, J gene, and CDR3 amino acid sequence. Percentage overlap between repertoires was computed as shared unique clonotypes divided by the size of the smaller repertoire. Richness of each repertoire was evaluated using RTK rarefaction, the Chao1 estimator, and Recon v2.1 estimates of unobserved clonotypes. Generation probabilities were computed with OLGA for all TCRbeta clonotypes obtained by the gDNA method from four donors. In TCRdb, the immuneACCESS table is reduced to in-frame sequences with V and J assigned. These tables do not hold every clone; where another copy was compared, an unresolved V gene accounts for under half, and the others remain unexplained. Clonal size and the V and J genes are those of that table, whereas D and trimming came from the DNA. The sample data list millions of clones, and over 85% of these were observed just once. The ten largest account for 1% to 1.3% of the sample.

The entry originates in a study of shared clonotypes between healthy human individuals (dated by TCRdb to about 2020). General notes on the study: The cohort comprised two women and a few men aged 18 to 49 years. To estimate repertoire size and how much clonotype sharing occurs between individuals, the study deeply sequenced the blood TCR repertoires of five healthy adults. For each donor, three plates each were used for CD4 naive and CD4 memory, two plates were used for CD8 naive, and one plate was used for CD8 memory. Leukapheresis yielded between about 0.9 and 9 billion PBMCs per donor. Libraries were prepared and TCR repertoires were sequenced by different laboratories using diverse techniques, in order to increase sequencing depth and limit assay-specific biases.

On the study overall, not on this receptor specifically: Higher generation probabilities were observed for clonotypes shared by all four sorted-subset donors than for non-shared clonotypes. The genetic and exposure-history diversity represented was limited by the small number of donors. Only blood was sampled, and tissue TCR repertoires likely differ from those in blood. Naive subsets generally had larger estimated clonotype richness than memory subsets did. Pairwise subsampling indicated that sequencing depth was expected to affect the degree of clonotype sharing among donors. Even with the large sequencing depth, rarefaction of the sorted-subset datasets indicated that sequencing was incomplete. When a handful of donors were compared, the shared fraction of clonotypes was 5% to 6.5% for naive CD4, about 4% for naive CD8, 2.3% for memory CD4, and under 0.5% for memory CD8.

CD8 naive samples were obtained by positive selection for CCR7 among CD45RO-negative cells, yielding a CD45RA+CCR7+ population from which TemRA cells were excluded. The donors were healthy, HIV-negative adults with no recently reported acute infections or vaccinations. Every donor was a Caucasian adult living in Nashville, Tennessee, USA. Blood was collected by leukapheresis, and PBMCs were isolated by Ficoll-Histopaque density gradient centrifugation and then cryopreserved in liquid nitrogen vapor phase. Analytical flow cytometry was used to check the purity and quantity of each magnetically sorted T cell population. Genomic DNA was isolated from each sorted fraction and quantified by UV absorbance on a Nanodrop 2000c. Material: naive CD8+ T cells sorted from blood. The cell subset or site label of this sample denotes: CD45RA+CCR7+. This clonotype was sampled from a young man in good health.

The CDR3 in this case is CASSFGQGEEQYF. The DNA sequence follows: TGTGCCAGTAGTTTCGGGCAGGGGGAGGAGCAGTACTTC. Recombination connected TRBV19 to TRBJ2-7, with TRBD1 matching 7 junction bases. Relative to germline, V is missing 5 bases and J is missing 7 bases, with 8 bases of the junction outside any gene match. The CDR3, cysteine through phenylalanine, is 13 amino acids long. Only the CDR3 region is kept as DNA, spanning 39 bases read in frame from base 1. From the germline V gene (reference sequence), CDR1 is LNHDA and CDR2 is SQIVND. The full variable domain, with segments outside the CDR3 supplied by the reference TRBV19 and TRBJ2-7 proteins, appears as DGGITQSPKYLFRKEGQNVTLSCEQNLNHDAMYWYRQDPGQGLRLIYYSQIVNDFQKGDIAEGYSVSREKKESFPLTVTSAQKNPTAFYLCASSFGQGEEQYFGPGTRLTVT.